This TCR beta chain was sequenced for a study of blood T cell repertoires in COVID-19. Unmatched junction bases numbered 9, after V lost 1 base and J lost 1 base. This CDR3 is 17 amino acids long. Germline loops: CDR1 MDHEN, CDR2 SYDVKM. This table comes from immunoSEQ multiplex PCR, and its TCRdb copy is limited to in-frame clones, with some not included. The sample shows about 320,000 clones, approximately 88% of them seen only once. This rearrangement joins TRBV28 to TRBJ1-2, with 7 nucleotides matching TRBD1. This sequence originates from a man in his 60s who had recovered from COVID-19. Sequencing used PBMCs or T cells enriched from blood (not recorded which). Here the CDR3 DNA reads TGTGCCAGCAGTTTATCTTTCCGGGACAGCGATAACTATGGCTACACCTTC. It yields the protein CASSLSFRDSDNYGYTF.